The TCR beta chain under discussion was sequenced for a study of blood T cell repertoires in COVID-19. Study overall: Samples taken during acute and convalescent COVID-19 were collected in the United States, Italy and Spain. The cDNA or gDNA used as material had been derived from T cells, B-cell-depleted T cells, or PBMCs.

Germline CDR1 and CDR2: ENHRY and SYGVKD. The V end was cut by 10 bases, the J end by 4 bases, with 11 bases between. The CDR3 spans 12 residues. Per the original methods: Reference gene primer amplification gave nucleated cell count estimates. TCRdb's table, derived via immunoSEQ multiplex PCR, lists solely in-frame clones and lacks some. The D gene and trimming were derived from the DNA, and the V and J assignments and clone size from that table. The table includes more than 35,000 clones, 78% detected once. This receptor was taken from a man between 65 and 80 years old with acute or convalescent COVID-19. Material: peripheral blood. The V and J genes are TRBV10-3 and TRBJ1-5; perhaps TRBD1 as D (5 bases). The CDR3 nucleotides read TGTGCCACCAGAGGGGCTAATCAGCCCCAGCATTTT. Its protein product is CATRGANQPQHF.